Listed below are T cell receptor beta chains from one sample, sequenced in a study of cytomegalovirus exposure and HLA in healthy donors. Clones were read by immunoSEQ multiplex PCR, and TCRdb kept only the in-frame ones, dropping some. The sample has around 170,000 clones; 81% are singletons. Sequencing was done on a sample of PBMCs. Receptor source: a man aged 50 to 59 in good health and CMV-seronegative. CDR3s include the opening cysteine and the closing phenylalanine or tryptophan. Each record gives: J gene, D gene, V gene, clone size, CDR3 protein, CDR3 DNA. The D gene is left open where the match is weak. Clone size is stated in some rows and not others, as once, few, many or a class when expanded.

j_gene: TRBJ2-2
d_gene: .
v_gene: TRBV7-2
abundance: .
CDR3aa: CASSLSGDTGELFF
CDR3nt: TGTGCCAGCAGCTTATCCGGGGACACCGGGGAGCTGTTTTTT

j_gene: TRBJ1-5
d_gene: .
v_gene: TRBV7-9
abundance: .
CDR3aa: CSSSSLTPGWASNQPQHF
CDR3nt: TGTTCCAGCAGCTCATTGACCCCGGGGTGGGCTAGCAATCAGCCCCAGCATTTT

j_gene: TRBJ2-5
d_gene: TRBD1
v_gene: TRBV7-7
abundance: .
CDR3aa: CATADRASQETQYF
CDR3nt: TGTGCCACGGCGGACAGGGCCAGTCAAGAGACCCAGTACTTC

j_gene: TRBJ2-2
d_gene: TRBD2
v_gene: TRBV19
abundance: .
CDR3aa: CASSSPGTSGYTGELFF
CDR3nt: TGTGCCAGTAGTAGCCCCGGGACTAGCGGATACACCGGGGAGCTGTTTTTT

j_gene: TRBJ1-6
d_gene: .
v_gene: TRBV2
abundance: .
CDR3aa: CASTLRGGEGSPLHF
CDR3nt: TGTGCCAGCACCCTAAGAGGGGGAGAAGGTTCACCCCTCCACTTT

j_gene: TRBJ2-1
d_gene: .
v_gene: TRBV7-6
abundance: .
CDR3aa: CASSLGYRPHNEQFF
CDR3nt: TGTGCCAGCAGCTTAGGTTACAGGCCTCACAATGAGCAGTTCTTC

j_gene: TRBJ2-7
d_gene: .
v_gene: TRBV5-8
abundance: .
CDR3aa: CASSPRVEQYF
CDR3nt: TGTGCCAGCAGCCCGAGGGTGGAGCAGTACTTC

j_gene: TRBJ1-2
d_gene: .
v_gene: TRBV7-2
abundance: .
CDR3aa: CASSPGVEGYTF
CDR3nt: TGTGCCAGCAGCCCAGGGGTGGAAGGCTACACCTTC

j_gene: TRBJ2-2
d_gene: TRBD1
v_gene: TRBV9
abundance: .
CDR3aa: CASSVVGTDSTGELFF
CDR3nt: TGTGCCAGCAGCGTAGTTGGGACAGACTCCACCGGGGAGCTGTTTTTT

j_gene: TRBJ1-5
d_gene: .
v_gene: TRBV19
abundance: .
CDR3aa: CASSPGGVTLWDSNQPQHF
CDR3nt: TGTGCCAGTAGTCCTGGAGGAGTAACCCTGTGGGATAGCAATCAGCCCCAGCATTTT

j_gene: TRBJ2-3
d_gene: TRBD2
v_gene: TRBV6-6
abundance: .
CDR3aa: CASSLAGGRSTDTQYF
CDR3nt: TGTGCCAGCAGTTTAGCGGGGGGGAGGAGCACAGATACGCAGTATTTT

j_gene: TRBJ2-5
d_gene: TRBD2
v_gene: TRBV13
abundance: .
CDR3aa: CASSTRGSGGAETQYF
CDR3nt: TGTGCCAGCAGCACCCGAGGTAGCGGGGGGGCGGAGACCCAGTACTTC

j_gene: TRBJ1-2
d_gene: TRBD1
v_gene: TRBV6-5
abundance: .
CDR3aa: CASSYRVDRDYGYTF
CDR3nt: TGTGCCAGCAGTTACCGGGTGGACAGGGACTATGGCTACACCTTC

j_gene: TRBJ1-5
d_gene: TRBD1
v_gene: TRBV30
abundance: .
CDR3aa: CAWAGQENQPQHF
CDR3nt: TGTGCCTGGGCTGGACAGGAAAATCAGCCCCAGCATTTT

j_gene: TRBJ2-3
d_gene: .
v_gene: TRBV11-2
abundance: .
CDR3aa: CASSFRGWADTQYF
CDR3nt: TGTGCCAGCAGCTTCCGGGGGTGGGCAGATACGCAGTATTTT

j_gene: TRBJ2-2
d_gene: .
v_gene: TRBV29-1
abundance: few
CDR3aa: CSVQQLNTGELFF
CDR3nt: TGCAGCGTTCAACAGTTGAACACCGGGGAGCTGTTTTTT

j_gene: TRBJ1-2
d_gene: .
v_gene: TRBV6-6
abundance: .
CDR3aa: CASFPGGRVGGGYTF
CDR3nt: TGTGCCAGCTTCCCGGGAGGCAGGGTGGGAGGTGGCTACACCTTC

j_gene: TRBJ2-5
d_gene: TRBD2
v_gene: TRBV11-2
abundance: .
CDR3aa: CASSLSGGAGETQYF
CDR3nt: TGTGCCAGCAGCTTGAGCGGGGGGGCCGGAGAGACCCAGTACTTC

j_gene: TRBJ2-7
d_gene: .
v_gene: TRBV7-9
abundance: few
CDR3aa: CASSPPQGYEQYF
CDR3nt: TGTGCCAGCAGCCCCCCTCAGGGCTACGAGCAGTACTTC

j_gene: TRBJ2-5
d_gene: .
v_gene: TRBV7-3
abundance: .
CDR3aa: CASSLSVQETQYF
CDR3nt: TGTGCCAGCAGCTTATCGGTCCAAGAGACCCAGTACTTC

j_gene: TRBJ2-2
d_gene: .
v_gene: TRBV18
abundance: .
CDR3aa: CASSPPRGGTGELFF
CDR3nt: TGTGCCAGCTCACCACCGCGGGGCGGCACCGGGGAGCTGTTTTTT

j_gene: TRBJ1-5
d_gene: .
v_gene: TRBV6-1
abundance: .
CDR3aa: CASRWEEGQPQHF
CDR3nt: TGTGCCAGCAGGTGGGAGGAGGGTCAGCCCCAGCATTTT